The clone carrying this T cell receptor beta chain appeared a few times. Its antigen is currently unknown. The entry originates in a study of blood T cells in healthy people across ages. The study's findings and limits: More naive CD4+ cells and higher diversity were found in long-lived than in aged donors.

CDR3 length equals 12 residues. The V end lost 7 bases, the J end lost 6 bases, and 7 bases lay between the germline ends. Germline CDR1 and CDR2: SNHLY and FYNNEI. The authors ran a second PCR of roughly 7 to 11 cycles using a sample-barcoded 5' primer and a J-beta primer mix. TCRdb re-called the 5' RACE reads through MiXCR, storing one row per CDR3 protein. In the table there are some 850,000 distinct CDR3 sequences, 20% to 30% of which are singletons. There were at least 6 micrograms of total RNA extracted from every sample. This sample also belongs to another study, concerning T cells of mothers and their children.

The sequencing input was blood. The rearrangement links TRBV2 to TRBJ2-6; D is unresolved. The TCR sequence derives from a boy younger than 18 in good health. CDR3 in DNA: TGTGCCAGCAAGGACGCGGCCAACGTCCTGACTTTC. It translates to CASKDAANVLTF.